The next 16 T cell receptor beta chains were all read from a single sample in a study of blood T cell repertoires in COVID-19. Repertoires were generated with immunoSEQ multiplex PCR, while TCRdb's copy carries only in-frame clones and drops some. The repertoire has about 240,000 clones, about 81% of them found once; the top ten carry roughly 12%. The specimen was peripheral blood. These receptors came from a woman aged 55 to 70 with active or convalescent COVID-19.

The rearrangement uses TRBV27 and TRBJ2-2; 9 nucleotides align to TRBD2. The CDR3 length is 15 residues. Germline V gives CDR1 MNHEY, CDR2 SMNVEV (reference sequence). V lost 2 bases and J lost 5; bases outside the gene matches: 3. The CDR3 DNA is TGTGCCAGCAGTTTAGGGCTAGCGGGGACCGGGGAGCTGTTTTTT. This codes for CASSLGLAGTGELFF.

This sequence joins TRBV7-9 and TRBJ1-2, with TRBD1 matching over 9 bases. Per germline, CDR1 SEHNR and CDR2 FQNEAQ (reference sequence). The CDR3 covers 15 residues. The ends lost 5 bases at V and 8 bases at J; junction bases unmatched: 12. The CDR3 DNA reads TGTGCCAGCAGCGAGGCAGGACAGGGGAAACTCGGCTACACCTTC. Translating it yields CASSEAGQGKLGYTF.

This clone was recorded only once. This CDR3 reads CASSFYGEAQYF. CDR3 DNA sequence: TGTGCCAGCAGCTTTTACGGGGAGGCGCAGTATTTT. The rearrangement uses TRBV5-5 and TRBJ2-3; TRBD2 might be the D (6 bases). Looked up from germline, CDR1 is SGHKS and CDR2 is YYEKEE (reference sequence). V lost 2 bases and J 10 bases, leaving 11 bases between the germline ends. This CDR3 is built from 12 residues.

The chain combines TRBV5-5 with TRBJ2-5; perhaps TRBD1 as D (6 bases). Per the germline V gene, CDR1 is SGHKS and CDR2 is YYEKEE (reference sequence). Trimming took off 4 bases at V and 5 bases at J, with 15 bases between the two ends. The CDR3 loop spans 14 amino acids. The CDR3 DNA is TGTGCCAGCAGCAACCCCAACAGGGCCGAGACCCAGTACTTC. As protein: CASSNPNRAETQYF.

The chain uses TRBV7-8 and TRBJ1-3; D call uncertain. The germline V gene has CDR1 SGHVS and CDR2 FQNEAQ. This CDR3 comprises 15 residues. Trimming cost V 4 bases and J 0 bases, with 10 bases left between them. The CDR3 region is CASSSESPSGNTIYF. The DNA for the CDR3 is TGTGCCAGCAGCTCCGAAAGCCCCTCTGGAAACACCATATATTTT.

The chain combines TRBV18 with TRBJ2-5; 11 positions agree with TRBD2. V lost 5 bases and J lost 2; bases outside the gene matches: 13. The germline V gene has CDR1 KGHSH and CDR2 LQKENI. This CDR3 is 18 amino acids long. The CDR3 region is CASSAWNLAGGPQETQYF. The DNA of the CDR3 is TGTGCCAGCTCAGCTTGGAACTTAGCGGGGGGGCCGCAAGAGACCCAGTACTTC. The complete variable domain, with remaining parts taken from reference TRBV18 and TRBJ2-5, reads NAGVMQNPRHLVRRRGQEARLRCSPMKGHSHVYWYRQLPEEGLKFMVYLQKENIIDESGMPKERFSAEFPKEGPSILRIQQVVRGDSAAYFCASSAWNLAGGPQETQYFGPGTRLLVL.

This clone has a single count. The chain couples TRBV7-2 to TRBJ2-2, with TRBD2 matching over 9 bases. Trimming at V came to 1 base and at J to 7 bases, leaving 1 base not matched to a gene. Germline V gene lookup returns CDR1 SGHTA and CDR2 FQGNSA. The CDR3 sequence is 14 residues long. CDR3: CASSLDSGGGELFF. The CDR3 bases are TGTGCCAGCAGCTTAGATAGCGGGGGCGGGGAGCTGTTTTTT. Full variable domain (remainder filled in from reference TRBV7-2 and TRBJ2-2): GAGVSQSPSNKVTEKGKDVELRCDPISGHTALYWYRQSLGQGLEFLIYFQGNSAPDKSGLPSDRFSAERTGGSVSTLTIQRTQQEDSAVYLCASSLDSGGGELFFGEGSRLTVL.

This clone was recorded only once. This chain connects TRBV2 to TRBJ1-3; D is perhaps TRBD1 (6 bases). This CDR3 spans 17 amino acids. V lost 4 bases to trimming and J lost 0 bases, with 16 bases between them. The V gene's germline CDR1 is SNHLY and CDR2 FYNNEI. For the CDR3, the DNA is TGTGCCAGCAGTGCCCAGACAGGCATTCTCTCTGGAAACACCATATATTTT. This translates into CASSAQTGILSGNTIYF.

V usage is TRBV19 and J usage is TRBJ1-5; 12 positions match TRBD1. Germline lookup yields CDR1 LNHDA and CDR2 SQIVND (reference sequence). The ends lost 6 bases at V and 7 bases at J; junction bases unmatched: 7. The CDR3 contains 15 residues. CDR3 sequence: CASRRGTGGGQPQHF. For the CDR3, the DNA is TGTGCCAGTAGACGTGGGACAGGGGGCGGGCAGCCCCAGCATTTT.

The chain recombines TRBV9 with TRBJ2-7; 9 nucleotides match TRBD1. V lost 3 bases, J lost 2 bases, and 6 bases stayed unmatched. Looked up from germline, CDR1 is SGDLS and CDR2 is YYNGEE. CDR3 length: 15 amino acids. The chain's CDR3 is CASSAGTGYTYEQYF. CDR3 in DNA: TGTGCCAGCAGCGCCGGGACAGGGTACACCTACGAGCAGTACTTC.

J is TRBJ1-5 and V is TRBV21-1; the DNA was not used to check the table's D call, TRBD1. TRBV21-1 is a pseudogene. CDR3 length: 19 residues. As DNA, the CDR3 is TGTGCCAGCAGCAAAGCGCTTACCAGGGGGCTTCCTTACAATCAGCCCCAGCATTTT. This codes for CASSKALTRGLPYNQPQHF.

The J gene is TRBJ1-1, the V gene TRBV3-1 (or the pseudogene TRBV3-2); the D gene is possibly TRBD1 (5 bases). V was trimmed by 3 bases and J by 1 base, leaving 12 bases between them. The CDR3 has 15 residues. The V gene's germline CDR1 is LGHDT and CDR2 YNNKEL (reference sequence). CDR3 amino acids: CASSQFDSPNTEAFF. The CDR3, as DNA: TGTGCCAGCAGCCAGTTCGACAGCCCGAACACTGAAGCTTTCTTT.

The chain carries TRBV27 and TRBJ1-5, with a tentative D call TRBD1 (6 bases). V shed 1 base and J shed 5 bases, with 9 bases lying between them. The CDR3 extends over 14 amino acids. CDR1 MNHEY and CDR2 SMNVEV come from the germline V gene (reference sequence). CDR3 region: CASSLLGADQPQHF. CDR3 DNA sequence: TGTGCCAGCAGTTTATTGGGGGCGGATCAGCCCCAGCATTTT.

A few counts support this clone. This sample includes further DNA sequences coding for the same CDR3. CDR3 nucleotide sequence: TGTGCCAGCAGTTACCCCCTCACAGATACGCAGTATTTT. Its translation is CASSYPLTDTQYF. J is TRBJ2-3 and V is TRBV6-2 or TRBV6-3; D is uncertain. Per germline, CDR1 MNHEY and CDR2 SVGEGT. Trimming shortened V by 2 bases and J by 2 bases, and 5 bases separated the two germline ends. The CDR3 spans 13 residues.

Points on this clone: This CDR3 is also generated by other DNA sequences in the sample. V is TRBV2 and J is TRBJ1-2, with D unresolved. V lost 0 bases and J lost 6, with 8 bases in between. Germline V gene sequence: CDR1 SNHLY, CDR2 FYNNEI. This CDR3 comprises 13 residues. The CDR3 region is CASSEARGDGYTF. The CDR3 nucleotides read TGTGCCAGCAGTGAAGCGCGCGGGGATGGCTACACCTTC.

This chain joins TRBV19 and TRBJ1-5; 7 nucleotides match TRBD1. Germline lookup yields CDR1 LNHDA and CDR2 SQIVND (reference sequence). J gave up 5 bases and V 0 bases, and 7 bases lay outside the gene matches. The CDR3 is 16 amino acids. CDR3 in amino acids: CASSIDEGGRYQPQHF. In nucleotides, the CDR3 is TGTGCCAGTAGTATAGATGAAGGGGGCCGGTATCAGCCCCAGCATTTT.